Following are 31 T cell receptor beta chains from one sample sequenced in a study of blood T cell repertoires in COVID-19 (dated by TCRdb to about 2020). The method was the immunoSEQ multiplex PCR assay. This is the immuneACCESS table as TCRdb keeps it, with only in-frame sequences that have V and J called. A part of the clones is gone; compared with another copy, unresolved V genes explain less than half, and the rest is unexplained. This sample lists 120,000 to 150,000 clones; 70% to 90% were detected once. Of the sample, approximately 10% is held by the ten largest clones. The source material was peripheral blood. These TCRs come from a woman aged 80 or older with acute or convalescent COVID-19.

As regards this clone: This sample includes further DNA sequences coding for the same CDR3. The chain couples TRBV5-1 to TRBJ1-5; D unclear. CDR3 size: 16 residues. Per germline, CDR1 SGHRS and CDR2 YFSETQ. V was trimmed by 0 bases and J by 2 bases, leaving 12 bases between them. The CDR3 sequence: CASSLEPSGGNQPQHF. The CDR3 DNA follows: TGCGCCAGCAGCTTGGAACCGTCCGGTGGCAATCAGCCCCAGCATTTT.

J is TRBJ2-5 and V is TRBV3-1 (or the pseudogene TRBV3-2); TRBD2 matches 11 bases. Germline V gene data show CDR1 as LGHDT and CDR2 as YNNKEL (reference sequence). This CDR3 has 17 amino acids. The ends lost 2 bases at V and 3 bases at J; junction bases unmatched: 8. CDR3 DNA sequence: TGTGCCAGCAGCCAACCCCGTCGACTAGCGGGGAAAGAGACCCAGTACTTC. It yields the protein CASSQPRRLAGKETQYF.

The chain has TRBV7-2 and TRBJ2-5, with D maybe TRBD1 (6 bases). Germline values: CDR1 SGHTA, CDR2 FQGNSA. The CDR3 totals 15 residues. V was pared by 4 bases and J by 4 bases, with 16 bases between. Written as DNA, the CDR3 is TGTGCCAGCAGCTACTCCTACAGGGTTGTAGAGACCCAGTACTTC. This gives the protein CASSYSYRVVETQYF.

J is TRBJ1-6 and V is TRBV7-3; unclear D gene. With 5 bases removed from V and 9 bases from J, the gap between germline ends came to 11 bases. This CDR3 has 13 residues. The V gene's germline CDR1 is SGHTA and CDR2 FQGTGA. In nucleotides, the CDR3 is TGTGCCAGCAGCCAGGCACTGGGTTCACCCCTCCACTTT. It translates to CASSQALGSPLHF.

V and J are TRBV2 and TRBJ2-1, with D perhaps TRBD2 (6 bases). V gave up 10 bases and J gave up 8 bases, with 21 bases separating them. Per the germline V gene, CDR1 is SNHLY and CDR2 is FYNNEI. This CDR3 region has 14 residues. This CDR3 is CATPSSRDSDEQFF. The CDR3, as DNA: TGTGCCACACCGAGTAGCAGGGACTCTGATGAGCAGTTCTTC.

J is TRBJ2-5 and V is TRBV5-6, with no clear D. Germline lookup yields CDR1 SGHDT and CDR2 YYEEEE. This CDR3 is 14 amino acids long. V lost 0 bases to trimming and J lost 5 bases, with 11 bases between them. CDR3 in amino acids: CASSLGWAAETQYF. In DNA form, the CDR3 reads TGTGCCAGCAGCTTGGGGTGGGCTGCCGAGACCCAGTACTTC.

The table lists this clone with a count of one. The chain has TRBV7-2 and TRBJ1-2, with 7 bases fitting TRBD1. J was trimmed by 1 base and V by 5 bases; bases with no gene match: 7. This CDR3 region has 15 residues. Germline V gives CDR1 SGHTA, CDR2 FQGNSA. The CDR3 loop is CASSQQGWSNYGYTF. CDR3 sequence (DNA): TGTGCCAGCAGCCAACAGGGGTGGAGTAACTATGGCTACACCTTC.

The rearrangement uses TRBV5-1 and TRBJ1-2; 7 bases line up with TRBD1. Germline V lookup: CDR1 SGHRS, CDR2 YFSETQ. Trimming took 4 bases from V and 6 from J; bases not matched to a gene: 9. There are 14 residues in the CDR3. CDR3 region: CASSPQGISDGYTF. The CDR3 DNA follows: TGCGCCAGCAGCCCACAGGGGATCTCGGATGGCTACACCTTC.

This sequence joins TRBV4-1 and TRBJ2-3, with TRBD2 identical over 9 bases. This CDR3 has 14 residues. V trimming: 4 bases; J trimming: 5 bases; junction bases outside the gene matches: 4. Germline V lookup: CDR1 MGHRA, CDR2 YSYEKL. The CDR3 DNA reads TGCGCCAGCAGCCGGGGCGGGAGGGGAGATACGCAGTATTTT. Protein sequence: CASSRGGRGDTQYF.

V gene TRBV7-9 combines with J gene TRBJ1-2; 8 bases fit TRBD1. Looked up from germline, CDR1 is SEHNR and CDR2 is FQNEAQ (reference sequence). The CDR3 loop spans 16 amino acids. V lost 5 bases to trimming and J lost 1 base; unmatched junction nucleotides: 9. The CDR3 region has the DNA TGTGCCAGCAGCCGGACAGGGACTCAGAGTAACTATGGCTACACCTTC. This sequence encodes CASSRTGTQSNYGYTF.

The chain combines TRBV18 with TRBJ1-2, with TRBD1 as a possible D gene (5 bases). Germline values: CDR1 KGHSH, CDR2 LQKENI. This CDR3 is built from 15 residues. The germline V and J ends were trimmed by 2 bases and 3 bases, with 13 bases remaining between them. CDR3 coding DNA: TGTGCCAGCTCACCAACTCCGGGGGGGGACTATGGCTACACCTTC. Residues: CASSPTPGGDYGYTF.

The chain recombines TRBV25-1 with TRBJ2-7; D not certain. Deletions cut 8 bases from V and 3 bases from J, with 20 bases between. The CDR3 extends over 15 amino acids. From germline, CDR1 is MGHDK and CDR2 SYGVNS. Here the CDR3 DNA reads TGTGCCAGCGGCCCGATTCTTATCGATGTCTACGAGCAGTACTTC. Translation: CASGPILIDVYEQYF.

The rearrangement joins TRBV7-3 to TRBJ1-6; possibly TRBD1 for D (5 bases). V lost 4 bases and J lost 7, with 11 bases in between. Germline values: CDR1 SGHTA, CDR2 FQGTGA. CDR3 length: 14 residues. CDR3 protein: CASSSQGGNSPLHF. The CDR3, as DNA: TGTGCCAGCAGCTCTCAGGGTGGCAATTCACCCCTCCACTTT.

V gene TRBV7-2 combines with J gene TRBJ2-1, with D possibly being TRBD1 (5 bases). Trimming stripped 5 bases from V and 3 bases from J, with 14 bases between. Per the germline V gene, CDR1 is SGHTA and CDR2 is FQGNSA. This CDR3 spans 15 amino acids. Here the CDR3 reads CASSKGPGIYNEQFF. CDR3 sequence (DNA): TGTGCCAGCAGCAAAGGCCCAGGGATCTACAATGAGCAGTTCTTC.

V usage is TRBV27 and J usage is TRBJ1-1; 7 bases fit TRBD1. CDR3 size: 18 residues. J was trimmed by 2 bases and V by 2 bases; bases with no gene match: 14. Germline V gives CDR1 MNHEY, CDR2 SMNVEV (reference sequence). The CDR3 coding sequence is TGTGCCAGCAGTTTACGACCTCCCCGGACAGGAACAAACACTGAAGCTTTCTTT. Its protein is CASSLRPPRTGTNTEAFF.

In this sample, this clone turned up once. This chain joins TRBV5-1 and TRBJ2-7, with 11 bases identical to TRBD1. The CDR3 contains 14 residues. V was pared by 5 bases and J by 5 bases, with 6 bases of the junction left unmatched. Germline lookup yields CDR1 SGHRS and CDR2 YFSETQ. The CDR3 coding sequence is TGCGCCAGCAGTTCGGACAGGGGGCACCACGAGCAGTACTTC. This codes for CASSSDRGHHEQYF.

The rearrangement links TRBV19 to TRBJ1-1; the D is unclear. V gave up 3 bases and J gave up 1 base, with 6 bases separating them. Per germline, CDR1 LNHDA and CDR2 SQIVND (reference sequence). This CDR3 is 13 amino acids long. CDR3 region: CASSMLSNTEAFF. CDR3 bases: TGTGCCAGTAGTATGCTATCGAACACTGAAGCTTTCTTT.

DNA for the CDR3: TGTGCCAGTAGTCCAGGGAGGGGGACAGGGACCACTGAAGCTTTCTTT. This codes for CASSPGRGTGTTEAFF. The rearrangement joins TRBV19 to TRBJ1-1; 9 bases are a match to TRBD1. V trimming: 5 bases; J trimming: 4 bases; junction bases outside the gene matches: 11. The CDR3 extends over 16 amino acids. The germline V gene encodes CDR1 LNHDA and CDR2 SQIVND (reference sequence).

CDR3 DNA sequence: TGTGCCAGCAGCCCACCTTATAGGGGTGATTCCTACGAGCAGTACTTC. Amino acids: CASSPPYRGDSYEQYF. The chain recombines TRBV6-6 with TRBJ2-7; TRBD1 is a possible D gene (5 bases). The CDR3 spans 16 residues. The V gene's germline CDR1 is MNHNY and CDR2 SVGAGI (reference sequence). Trimming shortened V by 6 bases and J by 1 base, and 19 bases separated the two germline ends.

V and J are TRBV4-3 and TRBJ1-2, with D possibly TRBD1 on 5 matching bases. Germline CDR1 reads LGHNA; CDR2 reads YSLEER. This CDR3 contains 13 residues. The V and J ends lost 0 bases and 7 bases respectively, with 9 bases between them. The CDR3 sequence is CASSQEGRGGYTF. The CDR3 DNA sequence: TGCGCCAGCAGCCAAGAGGGGCGTGGTGGCTACACCTTC.

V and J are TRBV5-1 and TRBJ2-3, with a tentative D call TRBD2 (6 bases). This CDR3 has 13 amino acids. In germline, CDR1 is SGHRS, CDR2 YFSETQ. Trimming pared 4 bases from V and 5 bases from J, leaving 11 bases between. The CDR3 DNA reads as TGCGCCAGCAGCCCGACTAGTTTAGATACGCAGTATTTT. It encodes CASSPTSLDTQYF.

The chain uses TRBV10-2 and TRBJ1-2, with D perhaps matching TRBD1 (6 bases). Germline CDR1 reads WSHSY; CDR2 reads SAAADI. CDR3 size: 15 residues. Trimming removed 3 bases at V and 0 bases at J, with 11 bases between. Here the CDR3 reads CASSDRGQTNYGYTF. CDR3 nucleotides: TGCGCCAGCAGTGATAGAGGACAGACTAACTATGGCTACACCTTC.

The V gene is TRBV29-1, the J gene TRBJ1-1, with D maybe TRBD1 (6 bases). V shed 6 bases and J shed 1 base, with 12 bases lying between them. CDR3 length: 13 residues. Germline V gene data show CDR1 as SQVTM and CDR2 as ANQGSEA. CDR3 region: CSVARTENTEAFF. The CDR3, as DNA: TGCAGCGTGGCCCGGACAGAGAACACTGAAGCTTTCTTT.

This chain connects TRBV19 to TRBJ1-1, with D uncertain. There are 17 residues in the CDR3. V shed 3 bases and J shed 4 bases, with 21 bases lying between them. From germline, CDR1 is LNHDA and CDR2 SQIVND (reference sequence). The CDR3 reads CASSMGIGRLAGTEAFF. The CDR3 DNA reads TGTGCCAGTAGTATGGGTATTGGACGGCTAGCGGGCACTGAAGCTTTCTTT.

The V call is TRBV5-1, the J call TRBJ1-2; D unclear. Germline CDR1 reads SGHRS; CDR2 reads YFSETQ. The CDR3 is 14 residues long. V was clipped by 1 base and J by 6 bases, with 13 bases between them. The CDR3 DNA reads TGCGCCAGCAGCTTGTCACGCCAGTCGAATGGCTACACCTTC. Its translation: CASSLSRQSNGYTF.

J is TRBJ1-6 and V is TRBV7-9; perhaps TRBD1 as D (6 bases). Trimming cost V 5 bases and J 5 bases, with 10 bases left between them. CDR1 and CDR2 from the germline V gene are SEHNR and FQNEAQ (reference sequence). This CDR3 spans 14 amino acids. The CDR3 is CASSRRTDNSPLHF. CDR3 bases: TGTGCCAGCAGCCGTAGGACAGATAATTCACCCCTCCACTTT.

The CDR3 loop reads CASHPGTGDSYEQYF. As DNA, the CDR3 is TGTGCCAGCCATCCCGGGACAGGGGATTCCTACGAGCAGTACTTC. J is TRBJ2-7 and V is TRBV27; 10 bases fit TRBD1. Losses at the gene ends were 8 bases for V and 1 base for J; bases not matched to a gene: 8. Germline CDR1 reads MNHEY; CDR2 reads SMNVEV (reference sequence). The CDR3 spans 15 residues.

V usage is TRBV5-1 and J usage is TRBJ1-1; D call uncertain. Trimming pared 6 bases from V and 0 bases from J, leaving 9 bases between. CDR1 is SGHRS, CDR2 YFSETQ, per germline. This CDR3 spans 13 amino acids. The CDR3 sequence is CASTLRVNTEAFF. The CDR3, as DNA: TGCGCCAGCACGCTGCGGGTGAACACTGAAGCTTTCTTT.

The CDR3, as DNA: TGCGCCAGCAGTGAGTTGCGGGGGGACTACAATGAGCAGTTCTTC. Translation gives CASSELRGDYNEQFF. This chain uses TRBV10-1 with TRBJ2-1; 8 positions match TRBD2. The CDR3 has 15 residues. The V gene end was trimmed by 1 base and the J gene end by 3 bases; junction bases not matched to a gene: 2. Germline CDR1 WNHNN, CDR2 SYGVQD (reference sequence).

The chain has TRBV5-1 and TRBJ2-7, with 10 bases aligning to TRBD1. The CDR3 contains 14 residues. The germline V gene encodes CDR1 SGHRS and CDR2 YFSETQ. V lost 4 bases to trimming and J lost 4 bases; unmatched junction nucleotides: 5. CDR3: CASSGTGDLYEQYF. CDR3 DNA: TGCGCCAGCAGCGGGACAGGGGACTTATACGAGCAGTACTTC.

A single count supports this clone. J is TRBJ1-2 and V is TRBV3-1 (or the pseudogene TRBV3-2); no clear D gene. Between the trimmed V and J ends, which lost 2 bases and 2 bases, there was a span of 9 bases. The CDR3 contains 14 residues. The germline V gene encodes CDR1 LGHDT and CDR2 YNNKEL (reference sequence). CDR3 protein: CASSQRGGNYGYTF. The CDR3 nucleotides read TGTGCCAGCAGCCAACGGGGAGGAAACTATGGCTACACCTTC.